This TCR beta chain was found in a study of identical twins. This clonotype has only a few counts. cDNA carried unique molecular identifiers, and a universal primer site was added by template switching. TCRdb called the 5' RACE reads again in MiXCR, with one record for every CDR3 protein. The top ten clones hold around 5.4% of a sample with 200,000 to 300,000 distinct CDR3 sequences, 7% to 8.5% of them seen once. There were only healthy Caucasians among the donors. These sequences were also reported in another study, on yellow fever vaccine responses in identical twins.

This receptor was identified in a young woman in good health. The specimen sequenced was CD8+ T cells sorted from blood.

The CDR3 sequence is CASSSTPGLRPTDTQYF. The CDR3 DNA follows: TGTGCCAGCAGCTCCACTCCAGGATTACGCCCCACAGATACGCAGTATTTT. This rearrangement joins TRBV5-5 to TRBJ2-3, with no clear D. Trimming pared 3 bases from V and 2 bases from J, leaving 19 bases between. This CDR3 is 17 amino acids long. CDR1 and CDR2 from the germline V gene are SGHKS and YYEKEE (reference sequence).